What follows are 12 T cell receptor beta chains derived from one specimen sequenced in a study of shared clonotypes between healthy human individuals. The data were produced by immunoSEQ multiplex PCR, yet TCRdb's version contains in-frame clones alone and is incomplete. Of roughly 2.6 million clones listed, approximately 94% were seen once; the top ten hold about 0.13%. The sequenced sample consisted of naive CD4+ T cells sorted from blood. Subset denoted: CD45RA+ positively selected. Receptors were obtained from a man aged 18 to 30 in good health.

This clone was seen a handful of times. The chain employs TRBV28 and TRBJ1-6, with a possible D match to TRBD1 (6 bases). Germline CDR1 and CDR2: MDHEN and SYDVKM. The CDR3 runs 15 residues. V was shortened by 5 bases and J by 7 bases, with 15 bases between the two germline ends. This CDR3 is CASSLGGAQNSPLHF. CDR3 sequence (DNA): TGTGCCAGCAGTCTGGGGGGGGCGCAGAATTCACCCCTCCACTTT.

The CDR3 DNA is TGTGCCAGCATTCGGCAGGTGCTGAACACTGAAGCTTTCTTT. This gives the protein CASIRQVLNTEAFF. The chain carries TRBV2 and TRBJ1-1; D unclear. CDR3 length: 14 amino acids. V was cut by 7 bases and J by 0 bases, with 12 bases left in between. Germline values: CDR1 SNHLY, CDR2 FYNNEI. The whole variable domain, filled in from reference TRBV2 and TRBJ1-1, reads EPEVTQTPSHQVTQMGQEVILRCVPISNHLYFYWYRQILGQKVEFLVSFYNNEISEKSEIFDDQFSVERPDGSNFTLKIRSTKLEDSAMYFCASIRQVLNTEAFFGQGTRLTVV.

This clone was picked up one time. This rearrangement joins TRBV7-8 to TRBJ2-1; no definite D call. V was shortened by 5 bases and J by 13 bases, with 12 bases between the two germline ends. The CDR3 runs 11 residues. CDR1 and CDR2 (germline): SGHVS, FQNEAQ. CDR3 in amino acids: CASSPNQGQFF. DNA of the CDR3: TGTGCCAGCAGCCCCAATCAAGGTCAGTTCTTC.

In this sample, this clone turned up once. The CDR3 region is CASSIGSIQYF. For the CDR3, the DNA is TGTGCCAGTAGTATTGGAAGCATTCAGTACTTC. The chain links TRBV19 to TRBJ2-4; D is uncertain. Trimming shortened V by 3 bases and J by 9 bases, and 6 bases separated the two germline ends. The germline V gene encodes CDR1 LNHDA and CDR2 SQIVND (reference sequence). The CDR3 spans 11 residues. Full variable domain (rest looked up from reference TRBV19 and TRBJ2-4): DGGITQSPKYLFRKEGQNVTLSCEQNLNHDAMYWYRQDPGQGLRLIYYSQIVNDFQKGDIAEGYSVSREKKESFPLTVTSAQKNPTAFYLCASSIGSIQYFGAGTRLSVL.

V and J are TRBV7-2 and TRBJ1-2, with 7 bases fitting TRBD1. Germline-derived CDR1 and CDR2 are SGHTA and FQGNSA. The ends lost 5 bases at V and 3 bases at J; junction bases unmatched: 9. There are 15 residues in the CDR3. CDR3: CASSPGGGGDYGYTF. CDR3 coding DNA: TGTGCCAGCAGCCCCGGGGGAGGGGGCGACTATGGCTACACCTTC.

The chain has TRBV5-1 and TRBJ2-7; no reliable D call. Germline V lookup: CDR1 SGHRS, CDR2 YFSETQ. The CDR3 is 14 amino acids. The ends were cut back, 4 bases at V and 1 base at J, with 12 bases in the middle. The CDR3 sequence is CASSPTYISYEQYF. CDR3 coding DNA: TGCGCCAGCAGCCCGACCTACATTTCCTACGAGCAGTACTTC.

The gene calls are TRBV11-2 and TRBJ2-5, with D possibly called TRBD1 or TRBD2 (6 bases each). Germline V gene lookup returns CDR1 SGHAT and CDR2 FQNNGV. V lost 11 bases and J 2 bases, leaving 21 bases between the germline ends. CDR3 length equals 15 residues. This CDR3 is CACQQLPGAQETQYF. CDR3 bases: TGTGCCTGCCAGCAGCTCCCGGGGGCTCAAGAGACCCAGTACTTC.

The chain has TRBV10-3 and TRBJ2-2; 9 positions agree with TRBD2. CDR3 size: 14 residues. Germline CDR1 reads ENHRY; CDR2 reads SYGVKD. Unmatched junction bases numbered 5, after V lost 8 bases and J lost 4 bases. CDR3 coding DNA: TGTGCCATCTCTAGCGGGGTAACCACCGGGGAGCTGTTTTTT. This encodes CAISSGVTTGELFF.

The CDR3 protein is CASMPFSNTGELFF. Here the CDR3 DNA reads TGTGCCAGTATGCCTTTTTCGAACACCGGGGAGCTGTTTTTT. This chain joins TRBV19 and TRBJ2-2; D remains ambiguous. V lost 7 bases and J lost 0, with 9 bases in between. Per the germline V gene, CDR1 is LNHDA and CDR2 is SQIVND (reference sequence). The CDR3 spans 14 residues.

In regard to this clone: Other DNA sequences from this sample encode an identical CDR3 as well. The chain carries TRBV27 and TRBJ2-6; D is unresolved. The CDR3 runs to 13 residues. The V end lost 6 bases, the J end lost 0 bases, and 3 bases lay between the germline ends. CDR1 and CDR2 (germline): MNHEY, SMNVEV (reference sequence). In DNA, the CDR3 is TGTGCCAGCAGGTCCTCTGGGGCCAACGTCCTGACTTTC. It encodes CASRSSGANVLTF. The full variable domain, completed using reference TRBV27 and TRBJ2-6, is EAQVTQNPRYLITVTGKKLTVTCSQNMNHEYMSWYRQDPGLGLRQIYYSMNVEVTDKGDVPEGYKVSRKEKRNFPLILESPSPNQTSLYFCASRSSGANVLTFGAGSRLTVL.

The gene calls are TRBV5-1 and TRBJ2-7; 11 nucleotides align to TRBD1. The length of the CDR3 is 15 residues. V lost 3 bases and J lost 5; bases outside the gene matches: 7. Germline V CDR1 and CDR2: SGHRS, YFSETQ. Written as DNA, the CDR3 is TGCGCCAGCAGCTCCGGGACAGGGGGTCTAAACGAGCAGTACTTC. Its translation is CASSSGTGGLNEQYF. The full variable domain, completed using reference TRBV5-1 and TRBJ2-7, is KAGVTQTPRYLIKTRGQQVTLSCSPISGHRSVSWYQQTPGQGLQFLFEYFSETQRNKGNFPGRFSGRQFSNSRSEMNVSTLELGDSALYLCASSSGTGGLNEQYFGPGTRLTVT.

This clone was detected once. The chain has TRBV15 and TRBJ2-5; 10 nucleotides align to TRBD2. This CDR3 has 16 residues. V shed 0 bases, J shed 4 bases, and the junction held 5 bases outside the gene matches. Germline CDR1 reads LNHNV; CDR2 reads YYDKDF (reference sequence). The CDR3 here is CATSRDASGGTETQYF. In nucleotides, the CDR3 is TGTGCCACCAGCAGAGATGCTAGCGGGGGCACAGAGACCCAGTACTTC.